This T cell receptor beta chain derives from a study of cytomegalovirus exposure and HLA in healthy donors. In the study overall: The 110 million or so unique TCR beta sequences, from roughly 170 million T cells, were found by an earlier analysis.

Amplification used 60 Vbeta primers and 13 Jbeta primers. The protocol was immunoSEQ multiplex PCR, while the TCRdb copy is restricted to in-frame clones and leaves out a portion. This table lists 140,000 to 150,000 clones. About this clone: The same CDR3 can be traced to other DNA sequences in this sample.

The CDR3 has 15 amino acids. Losses at the gene ends were 3 bases for V and 11 bases for J; bases not matched to a gene: 12. Germline CDR1 and CDR2: SGHDN and FVKESK. This TCR was sampled from a male donor in good health and CMV-seronegative. Sequenced sample: PBMCs. The chain employs TRBV14 and TRBJ1-1; 10 bases match TRBD1. CDR3 residues: CASSHPSGTGVKAFF. The CDR3 DNA reads as TGTGCCAGCAGCCACCCTTCCGGGACAGGGGTGAAGGCTTTCTTT.